This record concerns one TCR beta chain sequence. This clonotype was seen a handful of times. No antigen is known for it. No base-level quality is on record; no much larger clone is a single base apart. Its CDR3 holds 13 amino acids, cysteine through phenylalanine. Solely the CDR3 DNA is kept, with 39 bases framed from the first base. Here V drops 6 bases and J drops 6 bases, and the junction holds 4 bases not matched to any gene. CDR1 and CDR2, looked up from the germline V gene (reference sequence), are LNHDA and SQIVND. The entry originates in a study of blood T cells in healthy people across ages (dated by TCRdb to about 2015). Some background on the complete study: In model experiments, roughly one uniquely barcoded TCR beta cDNA molecule per two T cells was captured by template switching. Age-related changes in TCR beta repertoire diversity were measured in the study by deep sequencing normalized with unique cDNA molecular identifiers. Donors were grouped into four age groups: young (average 16 years), middle-aged (around 39), aged (about 59) and long-lived (approximately 75). Two additional independent replicas of 1 million unique cDNA reads from the same blood draw were analyzed for two donors (one aged 18 to 29 and one aged 80 or older).

The approximately 39 donors, aged about 6 to 95 years, were systemically healthy Caucasian individuals from Russia. Each donor gave around 9.5 milliliters of peripheral blood, collected into EDTA-treated Vacutainer tubes. Ficoll-Paque density-gradient centrifugation was used to isolate PBMCs, with at least 6.5 million per sample. Total RNA, at least 6 micrograms per sample, was extracted from PBMCs with Trizol reagent. The percentages of naive CD45RAhigh/CD27high T cells were determined by flow cytometry on a PBMC aliquot from every donor. The paper as a whole reports these results and caveats: As age increased, observed TCR beta diversity per million T cells dropped in a roughly linear way, and a significant reduction was already evident by age roughly 36. Because profiling used bulk unsorted PBMCs, naive and antigen-experienced compartments could not be compared conclusively. Donor CMV infection status was unknown, potentially confounding age-related changes in expanded clonotypes. Estimates of total diversity from one million sequenced T cells were regarded as lower bounds and underestimates. The percentage of naive T cells measured by flow cytometry correlated strongly with observed TCR beta diversity. Compared with the aged group, the long-lived group had more naive CD4+ T cells, fewer expanded clones and increased TCR diversity, a pattern suggesting age selection.

Library preparation used 5' RACE. For sequencing, an Illumina HiSeq 2500 was employed. A second 7 to 11 cycle PCR used a sample-barcoded 5' primer and a J-beta primer mix. A template-switch 5' adaptor carrying 12 random nucleotides introduced a unique molecular identifier onto each TCR beta cDNA molecule. At least 2.5 million CDR3-containing paired-end reads were obtained from each sample. The Mint cDNA synthesis kit, primed by a TRBC-specific oligonucleotide, was used to synthesize first-strand cDNA from all RNA. After uracil-DNA glycosylase treatment, a first 18-cycle PCR used universal primers M1SS and BC2_uni_R on all cDNA. From the authors' description of their analysis: For normalization, 1 million high-quality reads were randomly selected from each sample, with every read carrying a distinct molecular identifier. Reads sharing molecular identifiers were discarded rather than binned into consensus sequences. CDR3 identification, clonotype clustering and error correction used MiTCR with a Q25 quality threshold and the strictest error-elimination algorithm. A nonparametric unseen species model using Euler transformation provided a lower-bound estimate of total TCR beta diversity. In TCRdb, the public reads were trimmed at Q25 with fastp and aligned with MiXCR, with productive beta chains retained. Each CDR3 protein appears once, grouped with its most common genes and DNA. The V and J calls shown here were made by TCRdb, not taken from the authors' results. In all, the sample holds some 760,000 distinct CDR3 sequences, and about 25% of those were seen once. Jointly, the top ten make up 9.4% of the sample.

These data also formed part of another study, on T cells of mothers and their children. The second paper states: The donors were nine systemically healthy Caucasian individuals, made up of three mothers and their six children. cDNA synthesis consumed the entire amount of extracted RNA, loaded at about 1.6 ug RNA in each 15 ul reaction. In the second PCR, the M1S primer added sample barcodes and 2-4 random nucleotides. Over 8.5 million TCR beta CDR3 reads came from each mother, compared with several million reads from each child. TCR recombination output is similarly shaped by thymic selection in related and unrelated pairs, with a minor effect exerted by inherited differences. Normalized repertoire overlap was always found to be slightly, but never significantly, higher in related mother-child pairs than in unrelated mother-child pairs. No persistent microchimeric T cell clones were detected, at a sensitivity of roughly 93 clones per million clonotypes. To look for features that set related mother-child pairs apart from unrelated individuals, the researchers ran deep NGS to compare the TCR beta repertoires of mothers and children. The mean age was 40 +/- 4 years for the mothers and around 11 +/- 4 years for the children. After adapter ligation with NEBNext reagents, the libraries were sequenced on Illumina HiSeq 2000 with 100+100 nt paired-end reads. To prevent cross-contamination, the mother and child libraries were prepared a month apart and were sequenced in separate runs. Each donor had between about 450,000 and 2,300,000 distinct TCR beta clonotypes identified. Naive TCR beta clonotypes were estimated from low-frequency clonotypes matched to each donor's FACS-determined naive share, without sorting.

The chain uses TRBV19 and TRBJ2-7; 11 nucleotides in the junction match TRBD2. The receptor's source is a boy aged 5-17 years in good health. Sequences were obtained from blood. This receptor carries the CDR3 CASRLAGASEQYF. The DNA reads as follows: TGTGCCAGTAGACTAGCGGGAGCTAGCGAGCAGTACTTC.